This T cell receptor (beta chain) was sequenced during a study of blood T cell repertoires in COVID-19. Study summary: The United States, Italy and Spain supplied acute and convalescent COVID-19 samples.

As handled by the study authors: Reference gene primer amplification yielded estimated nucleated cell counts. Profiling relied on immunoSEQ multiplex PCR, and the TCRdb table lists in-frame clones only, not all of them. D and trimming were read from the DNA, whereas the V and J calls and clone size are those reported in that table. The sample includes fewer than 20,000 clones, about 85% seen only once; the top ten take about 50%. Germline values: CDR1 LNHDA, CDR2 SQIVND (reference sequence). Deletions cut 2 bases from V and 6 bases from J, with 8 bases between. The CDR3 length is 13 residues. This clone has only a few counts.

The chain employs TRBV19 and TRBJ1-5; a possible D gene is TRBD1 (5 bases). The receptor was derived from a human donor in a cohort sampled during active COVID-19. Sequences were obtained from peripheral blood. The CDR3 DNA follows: TGTGCCAGTAGTATACCCGGGGGTCAGCCCCAGCATTTT. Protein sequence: CASSIPGGQPQHF.